This T cell receptor beta chain was captured by sequencing in a study of neurological immune-mediated disorders. Overall study results and limits: Phylogenetic grouping put 18 of 34 multiple sclerosis patients' repertoires into one related-CDR3 cluster, a possible signature. With the multiple sclerosis repertoire cluster, none of the clinical or MRI features showed an association.

This clonotype was recorded at least ten times. Its specificity is unknown. Where libraries were unsorted, they were derived from 2 million PBMCs stored at -80 degrees C. It was by 5'RACE with 10-nucleotide random UMIs that the cDNA was made. Each CDR3 protein gets one entry after TCRdb re-called the 5' RACE reads with MiXCR. The sample has around 68,000 distinct CDR3 sequences; over 4% are singletons. This TCR derives from a man aged 45-65 years with multiple sclerosis. Sequenced input: PBMCs.

The CDR3: CASSVLGTGSGNTIYF. The DNA of the CDR3 is TGTGCCAGCAGTGTCTTAGGGACAGGATCTGGAAACACCATATATTTT. The genes are TRBV28 and TRBJ1-3; 8 nucleotides align to TRBD1. V gave up 5 bases and J gave up 1 base; unmatched junction bases: 7. The CDR3 extends over 16 amino acids. Germline lookup yields CDR1 MDHEN and CDR2 SYDVKM.